A single sample is the source of the 15 T cell receptor beta chains below, sequenced in a study of naive and memory T cell subsets. The beta constant-region primer was an equimolar mix of two oligonucleotides covering TRBC1 and TRBC2. MiXCR was run by TCRdb on the UMI-ligation and nested PCR reads, yielding one entry per CDR3 protein. The repertoire consists of about 21,000 distinct CDR3 sequences, with about 10% occurring once and the leading ten covering 15% to 20%. What was sequenced was central memory CD8+ T cells from blood. The receptors stem from a human donor in good health.

This clonotype appeared a few times. A much more abundant neighbour one base away suggests this may be a read error. The chain has TRBV20-1 and TRBJ2-2, with TRBD2 as a possible D gene (5 bases). CDR3 length: 14 residues. Trimming stripped 3 bases from V and 1 base from J, with 9 bases between. CDR1 DFQATT and CDR2 SNEGSKA come from the germline V gene (reference sequence). The CDR3 DNA sequence: TGCAGTGCTAGGAGGGCTGTGAACACCGGGGAGCTGTTTTTT. This encodes CSARRAVNTGELFF.

This clonotype appeared a few times. The chain couples TRBV7-9 to TRBJ2-5; maybe TRBD1 (6 bases). The ends were cut back, 0 bases at V and 6 bases at J, with 11 bases in the middle. Germline lookup yields CDR1 SEHNR and CDR2 FQNEAQ (reference sequence). CDR3 size: 14 residues. Written as DNA, the CDR3 is TGTGCCAGCAGCTTAGCCCAGCAGGGGCAGACCCAGTACTTC. This translates into CASSLAQQGQTQYF.

The chain employs TRBV20-1 and TRBJ2-5; 15 nucleotides align to TRBD2. V shed 5 bases and J 5 bases; nucleotides not matched to a gene: 12. The CDR3 covers 17 residues. CDR1 DFQATT and CDR2 SNEGSKA come from the germline V gene (reference sequence). CDR3 sequence (DNA): TGCAGTGCTGGGGGACTAGCGGGAGGACGAATTCTGGAGACCCAGTACTTC. It specifies CSAGGLAGGRILETQYF.

This clonotype is labeled medium-sized. The chain combines TRBV9 with TRBJ2-1, with a possible D match to TRBD1 (6 bases). The CDR3 is 13 residues long. Trimming took off 0 bases at V and 7 bases at J, with 8 bases between the two ends. Germline CDR1 is SGDLS and CDR2 is YYNGEE. The CDR3 DNA is TGTGCCAGCAGCGTAGGCCAGGGGAATGAGCAGTTCTTC. It specifies CASSVGQGNEQFF.

As concerns this clonotype: Being one base from a much bigger clone, this may be a read error. This chain joins TRBV20-1 and TRBJ2-3, with D unresolved. The V gene lost 6 bases and the J gene lost 2 bases, with 15 bases spanning the gap. This CDR3 has 14 amino acids. Germline loops: CDR1 DFQATT, CDR2 SNEGSKA (reference sequence). CDR3 sequence reads: CSATPRRHTDTQYF. The CDR3 DNA reads as TGCAGTGCGACCCCCCGACGGCACACAGATACGCAGTATTTT.

This clonotype was counted only a few times. The chain couples TRBV3-1 to TRBJ2-2; D is uncertain. Looked up from germline, CDR1 is LGHDT and CDR2 is YNNKEL (reference sequence). Trimming removed 5 bases at V and 1 base at J, with 11 bases between. The CDR3 runs to 15 residues. Written as DNA, the CDR3 is TGTGCCAGCAGCTCTCAAGGGCAGAACACCGGGGAGCTGTTTTTT. It codes for CASSSQGQNTGELFF.

This clonotype appeared a few times. This rearrangement joins TRBV5-5 to TRBJ1-1, with D uncertain. This CDR3 spans 13 amino acids. The germline CDR1 and CDR2 sequences are SGHKS and YYEKEE (reference sequence). V lost 2 bases and J lost 5, with 10 bases in between. The CDR3 protein is CASSFERKTEAFF. CDR3 DNA sequence: TGTGCCAGCAGCTTTGAGAGGAAGACTGAAGCTTTCTTT.

There are many counts of this clonotype. V is TRBV7-8 and J is TRBJ1-1; 11 bases fit TRBD1. Germline trimming cut 5 bases from V and 5 bases from J; bases unmatched to any gene: 7. Germline V gene sequence: CDR1 SGHVS, CDR2 FQNEAQ. The CDR3 length is 15 residues. The CDR3 is CASSHQDRGRTEAFF. The CDR3 coding sequence is TGTGCCAGCAGCCACCAGGACAGGGGGCGGACTGAAGCTTTCTTT.

This clonotype occurred a few times. V and J are TRBV6-5 and TRBJ2-1; D remains unclear. Between the trimmed V and J ends, which lost 4 bases and 4 bases, there was a span of 14 bases. The CDR3 loop spans 15 amino acids. The V gene's germline CDR1 is MNHEY and CDR2 SVGAGI. DNA of the CDR3: TGTGCCAGCAGTTCTTCAGCGTCGGAGTACAATGAGCAGTTCTTC. Protein sequence: CASSSSASEYNEQFF.

This clonotype was picked up many times. The chain combines TRBV7-2 with TRBJ1-2; D gene uncertain. Trimming shortened V by 5 bases and J by 2 bases, and 9 bases separated the two germline ends. From germline, CDR1 is SGHTA and CDR2 FQGNSA. CDR3 length: 13 amino acids. Here the CDR3 reads CASSPLKNYGYTF. The CDR3 DNA reads as TGTGCCAGCAGCCCATTGAAGAACTATGGCTACACCTTC.

By share of the sample, this clonotype is medium-sized (0.01 to 0.1%). The chain is built from TRBV27 and TRBJ1-5; possibly TRBD1 for D (6 bases). Germline-derived CDR1 and CDR2 are MNHEY and SMNVEV (reference sequence). The V end lost 5 bases, the J end lost 3 bases, and 11 bases lay between the germline ends. CDR3 length: 14 amino acids. DNA of the CDR3: TGTGCCAGCAGTCCAACAGGGTACAATCAGCCCCAGCATTTT. It translates to CASSPTGYNQPQHF.

Ten or more counts support this clonotype. The chain recombines TRBV7-2 with TRBJ1-1, with a possible D match to TRBD1 (5 bases). V lost 5 bases to trimming and J lost 4 bases, with 11 bases between them. Looked up from germline, CDR1 is SGHTA and CDR2 is FQGNSA. The CDR3 runs 13 residues. The CDR3 here is CASSLGAVTEAFF. CDR3 DNA sequence: TGTGCCAGCAGCCTTGGGGCGGTCACTGAAGCTTTCTTT.

The chain combines TRBV5-6 with TRBJ2-7; a weak D match, TRBD1 (6 bases). CDR1 and CDR2 from the germline V gene are SGHDT and YYEEEE. Trimming stripped 0 bases from V and 2 bases from J, with 15 bases between. This CDR3 contains 16 residues. CDR3 coding DNA: TGTGCCAGCAGCTTGGACCTCGGCAGGGGCGCCTACGAGCAGTACTTC. This encodes CASSLDLGRGAYEQYF.

The chain combines TRBV2 with TRBJ2-5; possible D gene TRBD2, 6 bases. V was pared by 6 bases and J by 0 bases, with 14 bases between. Germline V gene data show CDR1 as SNHLY and CDR2 as FYNNEI. This CDR3 has 15 residues. The CDR3 loop reads CASSGGLANQETQYF. The DNA of the CDR3 is TGTGCCAGCAGCGGGGGACTTGCGAACCAAGAGACCCAGTACTTC.

On this clonotype: A much larger clone differs from this one at a single base, so this may be a read error. The chain combines TRBV28 with TRBJ1-2, with D possibly matching TRBD1 (5 bases). Per germline, CDR1 MDHEN and CDR2 SYDVKM. This CDR3 contains 15 residues. Trimming removed 6 bases from V and 5 bases from J, with 19 bases in between. The chain's CDR3 is CASSPGDRVSYGYTF. CDR3 sequence (DNA): TGTGCCAGCAGCCCCGGCGACAGAGTGAGTTATGGCTACACCTTC.